This T cell receptor (beta chain) was profiled in a study of T cells in Graves' hyperthyroidism and ophthalmopathy. There are 18 residues in the CDR3. Trimming took 4 bases from V and 3 from J; bases not matched to a gene: 11. The germline CDR1 and CDR2 sequences are SGHKS and YYEKEE (reference sequence). It was RNA transcripts that yielded the amplified TCR beta CDR3 regions. HTBI primers were the set used in a first-round RT-PCR of the TCR CDR3. TCRdb re-analysed the multiplex PCR reads in MiXCR, keeping a single row per CDR3 protein. The sample has a few hundred thousand distinct CDR3 sequences, 15% to 19% seen once. Many counts were recorded for this clonotype. Researchers defined stable Graves' hyperthyroidism as no ophthalmopathy progression within 18 months.

The rearrangement links TRBV5-5 to TRBJ2-5; the match to TRBD2 covers 14 bases. Sequencing was performed on blood. The receptor was derived from a woman younger than 30 with Graves' hyperthyroidism. CDR3 DNA: TGTGCCAGCAGCCCGGGACTAGCGGGGGAGCCCAGAAAAGAGACCCAGTACTTC. Amino acids: CASSPGLAGEPRKETQYF.